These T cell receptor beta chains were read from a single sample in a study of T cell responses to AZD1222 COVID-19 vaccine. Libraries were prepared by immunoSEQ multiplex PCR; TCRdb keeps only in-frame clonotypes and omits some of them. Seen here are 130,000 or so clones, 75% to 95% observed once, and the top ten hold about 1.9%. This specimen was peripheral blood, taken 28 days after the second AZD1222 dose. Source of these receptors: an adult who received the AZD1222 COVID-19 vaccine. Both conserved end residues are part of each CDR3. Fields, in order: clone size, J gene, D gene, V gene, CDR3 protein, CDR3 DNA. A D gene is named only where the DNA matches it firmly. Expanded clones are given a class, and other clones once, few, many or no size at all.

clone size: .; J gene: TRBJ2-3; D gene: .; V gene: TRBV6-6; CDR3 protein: CASSQLGGTDTQYF; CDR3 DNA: TGTGCCAGCAGCCAATTAGGGGGTACAGATACGCAGTATTTT
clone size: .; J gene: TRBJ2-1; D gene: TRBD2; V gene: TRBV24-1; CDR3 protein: CATMGASGNHEQFF; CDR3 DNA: TGTGCCACCATGGGGGCTAGCGGGAATCATGAGCAGTTCTTC
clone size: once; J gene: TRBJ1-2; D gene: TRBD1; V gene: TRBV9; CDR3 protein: CASGTGLMYGYTF; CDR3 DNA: TGTGCCTCTGGGACAGGGTTAATGTATGGCTACACCTTC
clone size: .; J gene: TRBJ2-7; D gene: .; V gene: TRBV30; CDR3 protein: CAWSTGHLASEQYF; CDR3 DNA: TGTGCCTGGAGTACGGGCCATCTAGCCTCCGAGCAGTACTTC
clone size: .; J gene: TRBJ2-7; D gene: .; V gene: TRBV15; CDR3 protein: CATSRDWAARGEQYF; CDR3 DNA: TGTGCCACCAGCAGAGACTGGGCGGCGCGCGGCGAGCAGTACTTC
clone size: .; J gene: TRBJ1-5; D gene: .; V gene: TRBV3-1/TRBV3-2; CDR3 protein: CASSHGVARANQPQHF; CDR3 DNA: TGTGCCAGCAGCCATGGCGTGGCCAGGGCCAATCAGCCCCAGCATTTT
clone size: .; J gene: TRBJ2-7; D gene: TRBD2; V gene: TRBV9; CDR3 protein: CASSVSGGEQYF; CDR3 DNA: TGTGCCAGCAGCGTGTCGGGGGGCGAGCAGTACTTC
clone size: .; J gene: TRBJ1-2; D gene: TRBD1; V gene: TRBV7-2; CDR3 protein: CASKKAGTGYGYTF; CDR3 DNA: TGTGCCAGCAAGAAAGCCGGGACAGGCTATGGCTACACCTTC
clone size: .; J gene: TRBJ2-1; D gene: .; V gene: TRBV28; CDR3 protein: CASSSAAEPYNEQFF; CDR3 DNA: TGTGCCAGCAGTTCAGCAGCCGAGCCCTACAATGAGCAGTTCTTC
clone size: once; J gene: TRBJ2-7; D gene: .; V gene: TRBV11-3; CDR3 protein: CASSPGSRPYEQYF; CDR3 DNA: TGTGCCAGCAGCCCCGGATCGAGACCCTACGAGCAGTACTTC
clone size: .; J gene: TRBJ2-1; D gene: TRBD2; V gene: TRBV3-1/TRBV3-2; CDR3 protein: CASSQDLGASGSYNEQFF; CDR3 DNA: TGTGCCAGCAGCCAAGATTTAGGCGCTAGCGGGTCCTACAATGAGCAGTTCTTC
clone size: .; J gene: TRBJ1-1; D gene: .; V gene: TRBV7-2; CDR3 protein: CASSLGRGPPPSEAFF; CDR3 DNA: TGTGCCAGCAGCTTAGGGAGAGGTCCCCCCCCCTCTGAAGCTTTCTTT
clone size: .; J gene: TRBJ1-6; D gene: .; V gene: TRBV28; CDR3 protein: CASSKGQGNSPLHF; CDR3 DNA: TGTGCCAGCAGCAAGGGGCAGGGGAATTCACCCCTCCACTTT
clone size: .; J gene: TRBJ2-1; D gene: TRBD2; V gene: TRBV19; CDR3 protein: CASRLIGTSLSEQFF; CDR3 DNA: TGTGCCAGTAGATTAATCGGGACTAGCTTGTCAGAGCAGTTCTTC